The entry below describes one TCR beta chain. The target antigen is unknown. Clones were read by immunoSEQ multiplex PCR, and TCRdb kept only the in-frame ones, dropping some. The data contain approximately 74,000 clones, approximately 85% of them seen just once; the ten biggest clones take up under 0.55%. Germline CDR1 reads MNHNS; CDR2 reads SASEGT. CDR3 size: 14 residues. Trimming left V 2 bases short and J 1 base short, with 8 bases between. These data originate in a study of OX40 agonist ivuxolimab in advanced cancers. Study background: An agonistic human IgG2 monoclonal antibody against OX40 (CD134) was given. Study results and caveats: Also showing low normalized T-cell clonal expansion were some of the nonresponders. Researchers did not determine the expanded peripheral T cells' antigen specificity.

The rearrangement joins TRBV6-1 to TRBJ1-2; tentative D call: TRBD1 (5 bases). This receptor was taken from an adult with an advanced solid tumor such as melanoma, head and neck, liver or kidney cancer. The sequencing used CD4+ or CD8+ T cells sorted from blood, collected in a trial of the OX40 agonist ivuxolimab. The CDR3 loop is CASSEPGINYGYTF. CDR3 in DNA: TGTGCCAGCAGTGAACCAGGGATTAACTATGGCTACACCTTC.